This T cell receptor (beta chain) was sequenced during a study of blood T cell repertoires in COVID-19. Study context: Collection of acute and convalescent COVID-19 samples took place in the United States, Italy and Spain. PBMCs, B-cell-depleted T cells, or T cells were the source of the cDNA or gDNA that made up the material.

The CDR3 is made up of 13 amino acids. Germline V gene sequence: CDR1 KGHDR, CDR2 SFDVKD. Trimming shortened V by 9 bases and J by 4 bases, and 12 bases separated the two germline ends. TCRdb keeps only in-frame clones here, not all; method: immunoSEQ multiplex PCR. The data hold more than 350,000 clones, with 75% to 90% observed a single time. Recruits, aged roughly 18 to 90 years, lived in some 25 US areas. Before being deemed recovered, Cohort 3 donors had two negative PCRs, clearance, or symptom resolution. The chain employs TRBV24-1 and TRBJ2-1, with a possible D match to TRBD2 (6 bases). Sequenced sample: PBMCs or T cells enriched from blood (not recorded which). The receptor was derived from a man aged 18 to 29 who had recovered from COVID-19. The CDR3 region has the DNA TGTGCCACCGGAGGGGCGGGTTACAATGAGCAGTTCTTC. It encodes CATGGAGYNEQFF.